This TCR beta chain was observed in a study of T-cell memory formation after mild COVID-19. Study findings and constraints: A balance of CD4 and CD8 characterized clones contracting day 15 to 85, whereas later expanders leaned CD4+. Contracting clones localized mainly to CM and EM when CD4+ and mainly to EMRA when CD8+. Pre-infection memory already had some responding clones, implying cross-reactive memory joined.

Between the trimmed V and J ends, which lost 1 base and 3 bases, there was a span of 11 bases. Germline lookup yields CDR1 SGHVS and CDR2 FQNEAQ. CDR3 length: 15 residues. TCRdb independently ran MiXCR on the 5' RACE reads; one entry per CDR3 protein. In the table there are roughly 450,000 distinct CDR3 sequences, about a sixth of which are singletons. This clonotype appeared a few times. Antigen: not known. The TCR sequence derives from a man between 18 and 29 years old who had mild COVID-19 (a few samples of this study predate the infection). Cell type and time point are not known. Sequencing input: PBMCs or a T cell subset sorted from them (not recorded which). The V gene is TRBV7-8, the J gene TRBJ2-3; D remains unclear. DNA for the CDR3: TGTGCCAGCAGCTTAGATGGACCGCGAACAGATACGCAGTATTTT. Its protein product is CASSLDGPRTDTQYF.